The 27 T cell receptor beta chains presented below share a single source sample, sequenced in a study of T cells in Graves' hyperthyroidism and ophthalmopathy. Authors of the study amplified TCR beta CDR3 regions from RNA transcripts. First-round RT-PCR of the TCR CDR3 relied on the HTBI primer set. Each CDR3 protein gets one entry after TCRdb re-called the multiplex PCR reads with MiXCR. This table has 650,000 to 750,000 distinct CDR3 sequences, 14% appearing once. Sample: blood. The receptors were gathered from a young woman with Graves' hyperthyroidism.

This clonotype was counted ten times or more. V is TRBV5-1 and J is TRBJ2-7; 7 nucleotides match TRBD1. After removal of 4 bases from V and 2 bases from J, the junction contained 3 bases not matched to a gene. This CDR3 has 13 residues. Germline-derived CDR1 and CDR2 are SGHRS and YFSETQ. The CDR3 loop is CASSQTGAYEQYF. The CDR3 DNA sequence: TGCGCCAGCAGCCAAACAGGGGCCTACGAGCAGTACTTC.

This clonotype was seen more than once but under ten times. The rearrangement joins TRBV18 to TRBJ2-7; 7 bases line up with TRBD1. The germline gives CDR1 KGHSH, CDR2 LQKENI. This CDR3 has 16 amino acids. J gave up 2 bases and V 5 bases, and 12 bases lay outside the gene matches. CDR3 sequence: CASSVLGGLDPYEQYF. CDR3 coding DNA: TGTGCCAGCTCAGTATTAGGGGGCCTCGATCCCTACGAGCAGTACTTC.

This clonotype was observed at least ten times. The chain carries TRBV2 and TRBJ2-7; D is perhaps TRBD2 (5 bases). The CDR3 is made up of 13 amino acids. CDR1 is SNHLY and CDR2 is FYNNEI in the germline V gene. Trimming cost V 6 bases and J 1 base, with 10 bases left between them. The CDR3 sequence is CASRGRRSYEQYF. CDR3 DNA: TGTGCCAGCAGAGGCCGGAGGTCCTACGAGCAGTACTTC. The full variable domain, completed using reference TRBV2 and TRBJ2-7, is EPEVTQTPSHQVTQMGQEVILRCVPISNHLYFYWYRQILGQKVEFLVSFYNNEISEKSEIFDDQFSVERPDGSNFTLKIRSTKLEDSAMYFCASRGRRSYEQYFGPGTRLTVT.

The chain carries TRBV9 and TRBJ2-3, with 11 bases matching TRBD2. The CDR3 contains 16 residues. The ends lost 5 bases at V and 0 bases at J; junction bases unmatched: 5. CDR1 and CDR2 (germline): SGDLS, YYNGEE. CDR3 amino acids: CASSLAGGTSTDTQYF. The CDR3 DNA sequence: TGTGCCAGCAGTTTAGCGGGAGGGACTAGCACAGATACGCAGTATTTT.

This clonotype was found a few times. This chain links TRBV20-1 with TRBJ1-5; D remains unclear. Germline CDR1 reads DFQATT; CDR2 reads SNEGSKA (reference sequence). Trimming took 0 bases from V and 7 from J, leaving 16 bases between them. This CDR3 contains 15 residues. The CDR3 is CSARDTRAGRQPQHF. Written as DNA, the CDR3 is TGCAGTGCTAGAGATACACGGGCCGGCCGGCAGCCCCAGCATTTT.

The rearrangement uses TRBV3-1 and TRBJ2-7; 7 nucleotides agree with TRBD2. Trimming cost V 0 bases and J 2 bases; bases outside gene matches: 13. The CDR3 sequence is 18 residues long. Germline V gene lookup returns CDR1 LGHDT and CDR2 YNNKEL (reference sequence). CDR3 in amino acids: CASSQDPRWGGGPYEQYF. The CDR3 bases are TGTGCCAGCAGCCAAGACCCCCGGTGGGGGGGTGGACCCTACGAGCAGTACTTC.

This clonotype was picked up a small number of times. V usage is TRBV29-1 and J usage is TRBJ2-1; no firm D call. CDR3 length equals 12 residues. V lost 3 bases and J 2 bases, leaving 5 bases between the germline ends. CDR1 and CDR2 (germline): SQVTM, ANQGSEA. DNA of the CDR3: TGCAGCGTTGAGGCGGCCTACAATGAGCAGTTCTTC. The encoded protein is CSVEAAYNEQFF.

This clonotype was seen many times. This chain connects TRBV20-1 to TRBJ2-3; D is perhaps TRBD1 (6 bases). Germline lookup yields CDR1 DFQATT and CDR2 SNEGSKA (reference sequence). V was cut by 5 bases and J by 6 bases, with 15 bases left in between. The CDR3 length is 13 residues. The CDR3 region has the DNA TGCAGTGCTCGGGACACCAGTACTGATACGCAGTATTTT. This sequence encodes CSARDTSTDTQYF.

This chain links TRBV7-2 with TRBJ1-2, with D possibly TRBD1 on 6 matching bases. In germline, CDR1 is SGHTA, CDR2 FQGNSA. The CDR3 runs to 17 residues. The V end lost 5 bases, the J end lost 0 bases, and 19 bases lay between the germline ends. As DNA, the CDR3 is TGTGCCAGCAGCCTATTTCAGGGGCCAGGAACTAACTATGGCTACACCTTC. It yields the protein CASSLFQGPGTNYGYTF.

This clonotype was counted ten times or more. The chain employs TRBV29-1 and TRBJ2-1; TRBD1 might be the D (5 bases). In germline, CDR1 is SQVTM, CDR2 ANQGSEA. The length of the CDR3 is 12 residues. V was clipped by 3 bases and J by 8 bases, with 11 bases between them. The CDR3 sequence is CSVEAGYDEQFF. The DNA of the CDR3 is TGCAGCGTTGAGGCAGGGTACGATGAGCAGTTCTTC.

This clonotype appeared many times. The chain is built from TRBV2 and TRBJ1-1; D is unclear. V lost 7 bases and J lost 1, with 4 bases in between. This CDR3 comprises 11 residues. Germline loops: CDR1 SNHLY, CDR2 FYNNEI. Here the CDR3 reads CASMGNTEAFF. CDR3 sequence (DNA): TGTGCCAGCATGGGGAACACTGAAGCTTTCTTT.

This clonotype was detected a few times. The chain links TRBV10-3 to TRBJ2-5, with 10 positions matching TRBD2. The CDR3 consists of 15 residues. CDR1 is ENHRY and CDR2 is SYGVKD in the germline V gene. Unmatched junction bases numbered 8, after V lost 6 bases and J lost 4 bases. The CDR3 is CAIRSSGRAGETQYF. CDR3 bases: TGTGCCATCAGATCGAGCGGGAGGGCCGGAGAGACCCAGTACTTC.

This clonotype was picked up many times. This chain uses TRBV11-2 with TRBJ2-4; 7 bases are shared with TRBD1. Unmatched junction bases numbered 7, after V lost 5 bases and J lost 0 bases. The CDR3 length is 16 residues. The germline V gene has CDR1 SGHAT and CDR2 FQNNGV. The CDR3 region is CASSPGQAGAKNIQYF. The CDR3 DNA reads as TGTGCCAGCAGCCCAGGACAGGCCGGAGCCAAAAACATTCAGTACTTC.

This chain connects TRBV7-9 to TRBJ1-1, with 8 bases identical to TRBD1. Germline CDR1 SEHNR, CDR2 FQNEAQ (reference sequence). This CDR3 spans 14 amino acids. The V segment lost 7 bases and the J segment 7 bases; nucleotides outside the gene matches: 11. The CDR3 protein is CASTPFRGRGEAFF. In DNA form, the CDR3 reads TGTGCCAGCACCCCTTTCAGGGGGCGAGGTGAAGCTTTCTTT.

This clonotype has more than one count but fewer than ten. The chain carries TRBV28 and TRBJ1-5; 9 bases line up with TRBD1. Germline trimming cut 8 bases from V and 7 bases from J; bases unmatched to any gene: 9. The CDR3 runs to 14 residues. Per the germline V gene, CDR1 is MDHEN and CDR2 is SYDVKM. As DNA, the CDR3 is TGTGCCAGCCAGATGGACAGGGGTGTCCAGCCCCAGCATTTT. This codes for CASQMDRGVQPQHF.

This clonotype has a count of ten or more. The chain employs TRBV3-1 and TRBJ1-2, with D hard to call. This CDR3 has 12 amino acids. V lost 1 base, J lost 3 bases, and 3 bases lay in between. Per the germline V gene, CDR1 is LGHDT and CDR2 is YNNKEL (reference sequence). DNA of the CDR3: TGTGCCAGCAGCCAAGGTGACTATGGCTACACCTTC. The encoded protein is CASSQGDYGYTF.

The chain couples TRBV4-1 to TRBJ1-4, with D possibly TRBD1 on 6 matching bases. The CDR3 is made up of 15 amino acids. Deletions cut 3 bases from V and 5 bases from J, with 13 bases between. Germline V CDR1 and CDR2: MGHRA, YSYEKL. The CDR3 DNA is TGCGCCAGCAGCCAGGGAAGGGGGGACAATGAAAAACTGTTTTTT. Its protein is CASSQGRGDNEKLFF.

This clonotype was detected ten times or more. V usage is TRBV20-1 and J usage is TRBJ1-5; D remains unclear. Germline V lookup: CDR1 DFQATT, CDR2 SNEGSKA (reference sequence). The CDR3 spans 16 residues. Trimming took 3 bases from V and 4 from J, leaving 19 bases between them. In DNA, the CDR3 is TGCAGTGCTAGTCCTAATTCGGGCAGGCAAAATCAGCCCCAGCATTTT. Translated, it gives CSASPNSGRQNQPQHF.

This clonotype was seen ten or more times. The rearrangement joins TRBV20-1 to TRBJ2-1; no clear D gene. V was shortened by 0 bases and J by 12 bases, with 9 bases between the two germline ends. There are 11 residues in the CDR3. CDR1 is DFQATT, CDR2 SNEGSKA, per germline (reference sequence). Here the CDR3 reads CSARDQPLQFF. The CDR3 region has the DNA TGCAGTGCTAGAGATCAGCCCCTGCAGTTCTTC.

This clonotype was picked up a small number of times. The J gene is TRBJ2-5, the V gene TRBV5-1; D could derive from TRBD1 or TRBD2 (6 bases each). Trimming took off 4 bases at V and 9 bases at J, with 19 bases between the two ends. This CDR3 is built from 14 residues. The germline V gene has CDR1 SGHRS and CDR2 YFSETQ. Here the CDR3 reads CASSKQGPWEAQYF. The CDR3 nucleotides read TGCGCCAGCAGCAAACAGGGACCTTGGGAGGCCCAGTACTTC.

This clonotype has ten or more counts. The rearrangement uses TRBV6-1 and TRBJ2-7, with 7 bases matching TRBD1. J gave up 0 bases and V 7 bases, and 6 bases lay outside the gene matches. CDR1 is MNHNS, CDR2 SASEGT, per germline. The CDR3 covers 14 residues. In nucleotides, the CDR3 is TGTGCCAGCACCCGACAGGGCGGCTCCTACGAGCAGTACTTC. Residues: CASTRQGGSYEQYF.

V and J are TRBV6-1 and TRBJ2-3; D may be TRBD2 (5 bases). The length of the CDR3 is 14 residues. The V gene's germline CDR1 is MNHNS and CDR2 SASEGT. V lost 5 bases to trimming and J lost 4 bases, with 13 bases between them. DNA for the CDR3: TGTGCCAGCAGTAATCGGGATATGGCAGATACGCAGTATTTT. Translating it yields CASSNRDMADTQYF.

This clonotype was observed at least ten times. The chain links TRBV11-2 to TRBJ2-2, with D perhaps assigned TRBD1 or TRBD2 (5 bases each). The V end lost 6 bases, the J end lost 0 bases, and 20 bases lay between the germline ends. This CDR3 is built from 18 residues. Germline loops: CDR1 SGHAT, CDR2 FQNNGV. The CDR3 DNA sequence: TGTGCCAGCAGGTTCTTCCCCACGGGACCGTCGAACACCGGGGAGCTGTTTTTT. This sequence encodes CASRFFPTGPSNTGELFF.

This clonotype turned up a few times. V usage is TRBV29-1 and J usage is TRBJ2-1; 7 nucleotides align to TRBD2. J lost 4 bases, V lost 5 bases, and 5 bases had no gene match. Germline lookup yields CDR1 SQVTM and CDR2 ANQGSEA. The CDR3 consists of 13 residues. The CDR3 protein is CSVRLAGYNEQFF. CDR3 bases: TGCAGCGTTCGATTAGCGGGTTACAATGAGCAGTTCTTC.

This clonotype was seen more than once but under ten times. This chain connects TRBV6-1 to TRBJ2-7; 9 positions agree with TRBD1. The CDR3 runs to 16 residues. The junction had 10 bases not matched to a gene; V was cut back by 6 bases and J by 1 base. Looked up from germline, CDR1 is MNHNS and CDR2 is SASEGT. The DNA for the CDR3 is TGTGCCAGCAGATTCCCCGGGACAGGGATTTCCTACGAGCAGTACTTC. The encoded protein is CASRFPGTGISYEQYF.

CDR3 bases: TGTGCCAGTACTCCGAGGGACAGCCGGAACTATGGCTACACCTTC. It translates to CASTPRDSRNYGYTF. The V gene is TRBV19, the J gene TRBJ1-2; 7 bases are shared with TRBD1. This CDR3 is built from 15 residues. Trimming took 7 bases from V and 2 from J; bases not matched to a gene: 10. Germline values: CDR1 LNHDA, CDR2 SQIVND (reference sequence).

In its sample, this clonotype was seen many times. The gene calls are TRBV11-1 and TRBJ2-1; perhaps TRBD2 as D (5 bases). Germline loops: CDR1 SGHAT, CDR2 FQDESV (reference sequence). V was trimmed by 4 bases and J by 8 bases, leaving 15 bases between them. The CDR3 has 14 amino acids. The DNA of the CDR3 is TGTGCCAGCAGCTCGGGGTCGCCTCGCCATGAGCAGTTCTTC. Translation gives CASSSGSPRHEQFF.